Following are 9 T cell receptor beta chains from one sample sequenced in a study of cytomegalovirus exposure and HLA in healthy donors. 60 Vbeta and 13 Jbeta primers were used in PCR. The table came from immunoSEQ multiplex PCR; TCRdb's copy has only in-frame clones and leaves some out. Of some 120,000 clones listed, about four fifths are singletons. Sample: PBMCs. The receptor set was obtained from a man aged 35-49 years in good health and CMV-seronegative.

The V and J genes are TRBV28 and TRBJ1-5; D call uncertain. Germline CDR1 MDHEN, CDR2 SYDVKM. The CDR3 has 15 amino acids. With 2 bases removed from V and 2 bases from J, the gap between germline ends came to 10 bases. The CDR3: CASSLGAYRNQPQHF. CDR3 nucleotide sequence: TGTGCCAGCAGTTTAGGTGCGTACCGCAATCAGCCCCAGCATTTT.

This chain joins TRBV21-1 and TRBJ2-3; the table's D call TRBD2 went unverified against the DNA. TRBV21-1 counts as a pseudogene. The CDR3 runs to 13 residues. The CDR3: CASKRIEGDTQYF. CDR3 in DNA: TGTGCCAGCAAGAGAATAGAGGGAGATACGCAGTATTTT.

The V call is TRBV7-2, the J call TRBJ1-2; D gene ambiguous. Per germline, CDR1 SGHTA and CDR2 FQGNSA. This CDR3 is 13 amino acids long. V shed 5 bases and J shed 8 bases, with 15 bases lying between them. The CDR3 sequence is CASSPRGGSGYTF. The CDR3, as DNA: TGTGCCAGCAGCCCCCGGGGAGGAAGCGGCTACACCTTC.

The rearrangement links TRBV19 to TRBJ2-1, with 7 positions matching TRBD1. The CDR3 contains 15 residues. Per germline, CDR1 LNHDA and CDR2 SQIVND (reference sequence). Unmatched junction bases numbered 6, after V lost 1 base and J lost 6 bases. Written as DNA, the CDR3 is TGTGCCAGTAGTATAGTCATCGGACAGGCCAATGAGCAGTTCTTC. Translated: CASSIVIGQANEQFF.

The V and J genes are TRBV29-1 and TRBJ2-5; weak D call: TRBD1 (6 bases). CDR1 and CDR2 (germline): SQVTM, ANQGSEA. The V and J ends lost 5 bases and 1 base respectively, with 11 bases between them. The CDR3 extends over 13 amino acids. For the CDR3, the DNA is TGCAGCGTTACCCGGGACATCCAAGAGACCCAGTACTTC. This codes for CSVTRDIQETQYF. Supplemented by reference TRBV29-1 and TRBJ2-5, the full variable domain reads SAVISQKPSRDICQRGTSLTIQCQVDSQVTMMFWYRQQPGQSLTLIATANQGSEATYESGFVIDKFPISRPNLTFSTLTVSNMSPEDSSIYLCSVTRDIQETQYFGPGTRLLVL.

The chain couples TRBV29-1 to TRBJ1-1; D call uncertain. This CDR3 contains 13 residues. Trimming took 0 bases from V and 1 from J, leaving 6 bases between them. Germline CDR1 is SQVTM and CDR2 is ANQGSEA. CDR3 DNA: TGCAGCGTTGAAGAACAGTGGAACACTGAAGCTTTCTTT. Translation gives CSVEEQWNTEAFF.

The chain carries TRBV19 and TRBJ1-1; D remains ambiguous. Germline lookup yields CDR1 LNHDA and CDR2 SQIVND (reference sequence). The CDR3 is made up of 11 amino acids. V lost 9 bases, J lost 3 bases, and 8 bases lay in between. The CDR3 coding sequence is TGTGCCAGCGCGTACTACACTGAAGCTTTCTTT. Its protein is CASAYYTEAFF.

V gene TRBV4-1 combines with J gene TRBJ2-7; 10 bases agree with TRBD1. V dropped 0 bases and J dropped 5; count of bases not matched to a gene: 7. In germline, CDR1 is MGHRA, CDR2 YSYEKL. The CDR3 consists of 16 residues. CDR3 DNA: TGCGCCAGCAGCCAAGATGGGACAGGGGTTCTGAACGAGCAGTACTTC. Translated, it gives CASSQDGTGVLNEQYF.

The rearrangement uses TRBV29-1 and TRBJ2-7; TRBD2 aligns across 9 bases. The CDR3 spans 13 residues. CDR1 and CDR2 from the germline V gene are SQVTM and ANQGSEA. The V gene end was trimmed by 6 bases and the J gene end by 5 bases; junction bases not matched to a gene: 8. The CDR3 protein is CSVAAGGTHEQYF. The CDR3 bases are TGCAGCGTGGCAGCGGGGGGCACCCACGAGCAGTACTTC.